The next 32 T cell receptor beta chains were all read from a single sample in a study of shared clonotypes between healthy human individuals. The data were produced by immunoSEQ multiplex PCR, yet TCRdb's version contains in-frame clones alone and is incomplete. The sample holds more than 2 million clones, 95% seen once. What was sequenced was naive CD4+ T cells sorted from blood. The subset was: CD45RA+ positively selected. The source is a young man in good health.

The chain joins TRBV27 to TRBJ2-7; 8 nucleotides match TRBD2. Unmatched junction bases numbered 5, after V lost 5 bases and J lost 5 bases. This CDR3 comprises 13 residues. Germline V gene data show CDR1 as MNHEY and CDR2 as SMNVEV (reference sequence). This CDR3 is CASSPHGRDEQYF. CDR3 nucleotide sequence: TGTGCCAGCAGTCCACACGGGAGGGACGAGCAGTACTTC.

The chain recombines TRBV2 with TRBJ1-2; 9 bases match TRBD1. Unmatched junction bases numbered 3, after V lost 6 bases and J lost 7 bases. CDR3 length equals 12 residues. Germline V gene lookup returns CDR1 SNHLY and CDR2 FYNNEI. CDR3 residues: CASRGTGTGYTF. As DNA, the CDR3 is TGTGCCAGCAGGGGGACAGGGACTGGCTACACCTTC.

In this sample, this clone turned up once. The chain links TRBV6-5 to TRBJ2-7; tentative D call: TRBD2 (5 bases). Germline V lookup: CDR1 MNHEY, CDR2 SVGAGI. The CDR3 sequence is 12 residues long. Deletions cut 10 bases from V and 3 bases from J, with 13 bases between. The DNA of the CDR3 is TGTGCCACCTCGAGGGATCTCTACGAGCAGTACTTC. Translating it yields CATSRDLYEQYF.

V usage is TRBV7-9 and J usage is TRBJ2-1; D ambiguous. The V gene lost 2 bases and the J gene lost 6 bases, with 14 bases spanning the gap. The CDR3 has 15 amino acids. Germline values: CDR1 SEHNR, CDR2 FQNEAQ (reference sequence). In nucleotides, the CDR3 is TGTGCCAGCAGCTTAAACCACCCCGACGTCAATGAGCAGTTCTTC. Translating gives CASSLNHPDVNEQFF.

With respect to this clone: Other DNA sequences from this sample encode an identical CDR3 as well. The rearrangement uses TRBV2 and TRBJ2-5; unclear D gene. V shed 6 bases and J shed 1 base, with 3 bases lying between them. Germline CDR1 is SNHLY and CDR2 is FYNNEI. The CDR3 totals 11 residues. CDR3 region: CASRVQETQYF. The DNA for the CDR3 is TGTGCCAGCAGGGTCCAAGAGACCCAGTACTTC.

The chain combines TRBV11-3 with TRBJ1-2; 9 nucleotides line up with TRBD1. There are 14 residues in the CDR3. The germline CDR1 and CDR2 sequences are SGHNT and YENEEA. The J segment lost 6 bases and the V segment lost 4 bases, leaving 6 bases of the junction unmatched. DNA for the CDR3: TGTGCCAGCAGCTCCGACAGGGGGGGAAATGGCTACACCTTC. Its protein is CASSSDRGGNGYTF.

In DNA, the CDR3 is TGCGCCAGCAGTGATTCGGGATTAACTACTGGAAACACCATATATTTT. Its translation: CASSDSGLTTGNTIYF. The chain couples TRBV10-2 to TRBJ1-3; unclear D gene. Looked up from germline, CDR1 is WSHSY and CDR2 is SAAADI. This CDR3 is 16 amino acids long. V lost 3 bases, J lost 2 bases, and 14 bases lay in between.

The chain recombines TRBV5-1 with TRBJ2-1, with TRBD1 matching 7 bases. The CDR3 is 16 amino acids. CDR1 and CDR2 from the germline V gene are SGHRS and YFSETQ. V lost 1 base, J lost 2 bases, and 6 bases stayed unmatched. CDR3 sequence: CASSLRQGVAYNEQFF. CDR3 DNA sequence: TGCGCCAGCAGCTTGAGGCAGGGGGTTGCCTACAATGAGCAGTTCTTC.

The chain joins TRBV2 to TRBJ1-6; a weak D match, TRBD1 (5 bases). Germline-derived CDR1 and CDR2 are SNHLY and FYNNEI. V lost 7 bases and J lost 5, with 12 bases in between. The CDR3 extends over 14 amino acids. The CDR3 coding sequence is TGTGCCAGCATGGACGGGACCGATAATTCACCCCTCCACTTT. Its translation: CASMDGTDNSPLHF.

The CDR3 DNA follows: TGTGCCAGCAGTCTGGACACCGGGGAGCTGTTTTTT. It encodes CASSLDTGELFF. The V call is TRBV25-1, the J call TRBJ2-2, with unresolved D. The CDR3 is 12 amino acids. CDR1 and CDR2 from the germline V gene are MGHDK and SYGVNS. With 5 bases removed from V and 3 bases from J, the gap between germline ends came to 4 bases.

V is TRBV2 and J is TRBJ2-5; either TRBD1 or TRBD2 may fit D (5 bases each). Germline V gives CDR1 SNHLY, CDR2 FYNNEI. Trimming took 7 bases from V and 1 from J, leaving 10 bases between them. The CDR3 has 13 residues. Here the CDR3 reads CASTPGTQETQYF. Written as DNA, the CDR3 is TGTGCCAGCACCCCCGGGACCCAAGAGACCCAGTACTTC.

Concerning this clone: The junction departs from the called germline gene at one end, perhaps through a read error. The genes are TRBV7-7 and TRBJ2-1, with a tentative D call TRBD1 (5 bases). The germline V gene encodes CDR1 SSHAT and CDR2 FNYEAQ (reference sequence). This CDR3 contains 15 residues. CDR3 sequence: CASSLGQGNYNEQFF. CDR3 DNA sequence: TGTGCTAGCAGCTTAGGTCAGGGCAACTACAATGAGCAGTTCTTC.

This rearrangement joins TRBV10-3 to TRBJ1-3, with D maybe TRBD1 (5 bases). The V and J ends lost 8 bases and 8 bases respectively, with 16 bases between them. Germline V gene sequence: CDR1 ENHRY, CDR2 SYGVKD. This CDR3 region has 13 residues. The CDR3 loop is CAILGATEDTIYF. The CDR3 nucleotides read TGTGCCATCCTAGGGGCCACAGAGGACACCATATATTTT.

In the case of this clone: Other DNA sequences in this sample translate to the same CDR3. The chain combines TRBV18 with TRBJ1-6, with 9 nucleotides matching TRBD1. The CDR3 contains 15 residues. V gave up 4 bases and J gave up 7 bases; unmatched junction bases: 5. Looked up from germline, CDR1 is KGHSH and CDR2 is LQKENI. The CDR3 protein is CASSLETGGNSPLHF. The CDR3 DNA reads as TGTGCCAGCTCACTCGAAACAGGGGGCAATTCACCCCTCCACTTT.

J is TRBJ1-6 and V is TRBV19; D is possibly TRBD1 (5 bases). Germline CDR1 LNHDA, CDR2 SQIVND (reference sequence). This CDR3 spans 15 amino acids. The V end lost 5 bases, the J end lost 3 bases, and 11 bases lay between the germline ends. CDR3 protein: CASSPPGGYNSPLHF. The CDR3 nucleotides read TGTGCCAGTAGTCCCCCCGGGGGCTATAATTCACCCCTCCACTTT.

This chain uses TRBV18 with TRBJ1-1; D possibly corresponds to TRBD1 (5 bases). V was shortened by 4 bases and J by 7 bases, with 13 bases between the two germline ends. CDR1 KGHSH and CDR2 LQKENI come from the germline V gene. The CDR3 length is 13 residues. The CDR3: CASSLSDTREAFF. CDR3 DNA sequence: TGTGCCAGCTCACTATCGGACACCCGTGAAGCTTTCTTT.

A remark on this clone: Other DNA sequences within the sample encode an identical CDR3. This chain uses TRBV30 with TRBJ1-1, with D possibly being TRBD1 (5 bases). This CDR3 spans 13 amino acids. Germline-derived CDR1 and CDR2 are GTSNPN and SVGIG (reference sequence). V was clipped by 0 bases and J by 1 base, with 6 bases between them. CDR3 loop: CAWSVGGNTEAFF. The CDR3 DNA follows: TGTGCCTGGAGTGTGGGGGGGAACACTGAAGCTTTCTTT. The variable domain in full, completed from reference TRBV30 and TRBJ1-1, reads SQTIHQWPATLVQPVGSPLSLECTVEGTSNPNLYWYRQAAGRGLQLLFYSVGIGQISSEVPQNLSASRPQDRQFILSSKKLLLSDSGFYLCAWSVGGNTEAFFGQGTRLTVV.

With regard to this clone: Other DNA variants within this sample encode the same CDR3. The CDR3 here is CASSIGGSSYEQYF. CDR3 DNA sequence: TGTGCCAGTAGTATAGGCGGGAGCTCCTACGAGCAGTACTTC. The chain is built from TRBV19 and TRBJ2-7; the match to TRBD2 covers 7 bases. CDR3 length equals 14 residues. V lost 1 base and J lost 0; bases outside the gene matches: 0. Per the germline V gene, CDR1 is LNHDA and CDR2 is SQIVND (reference sequence).

CDR3 DNA: TGTGCCACGACTACAGGGGGTGGTGAATACGAGCAGTACTTC. Residues: CATTTGGGEYEQYF. J is TRBJ2-7 and V is TRBV6-1, with 8 bases fitting TRBD1. The V gene end was trimmed by 10 bases and the J gene end by 4 bases; junction bases not matched to a gene: 12. Germline CDR1 MNHNS, CDR2 SASEGT. CDR3 size: 14 residues.

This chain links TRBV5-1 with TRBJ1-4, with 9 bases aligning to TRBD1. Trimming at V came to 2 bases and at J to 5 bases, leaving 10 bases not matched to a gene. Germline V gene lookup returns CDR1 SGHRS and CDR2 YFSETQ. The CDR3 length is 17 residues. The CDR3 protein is CASSLSPVGTGNEKLFF. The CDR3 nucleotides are TGCGCCAGCAGCTTAAGTCCGGTGGGGACAGGGAATGAAAAACTGTTTTTT.

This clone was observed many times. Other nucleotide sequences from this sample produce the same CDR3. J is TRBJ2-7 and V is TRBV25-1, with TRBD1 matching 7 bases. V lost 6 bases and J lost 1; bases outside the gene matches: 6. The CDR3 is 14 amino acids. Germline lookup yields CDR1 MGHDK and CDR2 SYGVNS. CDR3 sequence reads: CASRDETGSYEQYF. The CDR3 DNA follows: TGTGCCAGCAGGGACGAGACAGGGTCCTACGAGCAGTACTTC.

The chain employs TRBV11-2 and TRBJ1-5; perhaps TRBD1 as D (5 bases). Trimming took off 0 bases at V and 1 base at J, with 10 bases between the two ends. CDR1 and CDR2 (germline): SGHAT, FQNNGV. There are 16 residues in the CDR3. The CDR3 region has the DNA TGTGCCAGCAGCTTAGATGGGGCAGGGAGCAATCAGCCCCAGCATTTT. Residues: CASSLDGAGSNQPQHF.

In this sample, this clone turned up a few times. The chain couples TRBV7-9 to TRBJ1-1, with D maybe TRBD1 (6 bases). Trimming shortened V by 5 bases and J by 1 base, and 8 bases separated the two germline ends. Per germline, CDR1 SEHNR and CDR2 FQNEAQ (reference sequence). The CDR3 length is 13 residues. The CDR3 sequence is CASSPGQNTEAFF. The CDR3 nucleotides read TGTGCCAGCAGCCCGGGACAGAACACTGAAGCTTTCTTT.

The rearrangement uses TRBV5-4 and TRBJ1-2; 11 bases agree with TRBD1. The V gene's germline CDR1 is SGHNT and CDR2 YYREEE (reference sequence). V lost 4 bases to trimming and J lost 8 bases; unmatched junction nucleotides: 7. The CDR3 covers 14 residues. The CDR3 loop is CASSQDRGLKGYTF. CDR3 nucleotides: TGTGCCAGCAGCCAGGACAGGGGGCTGAAGGGCTACACCTTC.

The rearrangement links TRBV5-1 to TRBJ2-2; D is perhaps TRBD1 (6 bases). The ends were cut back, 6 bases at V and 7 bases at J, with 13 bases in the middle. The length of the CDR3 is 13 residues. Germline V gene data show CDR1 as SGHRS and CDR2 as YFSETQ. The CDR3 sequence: CASNRQDHGELFF. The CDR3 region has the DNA TGCGCCAGCAACCGACAGGACCACGGGGAGCTGTTTTTT. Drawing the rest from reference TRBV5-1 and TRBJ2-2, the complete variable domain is KAGVTQTPRYLIKTRGQQVTLSCSPISGHRSVSWYQQTPGQGLQFLFEYFSETQRNKGNFPGRFSGRQFSNSRSEMNVSTLELGDSALYLCASNRQDHGELFFGEGSRLTVL.

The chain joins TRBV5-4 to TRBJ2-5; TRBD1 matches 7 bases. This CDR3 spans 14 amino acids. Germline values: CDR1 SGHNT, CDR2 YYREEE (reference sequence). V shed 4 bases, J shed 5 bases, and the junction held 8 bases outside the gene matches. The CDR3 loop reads CASSAGTASETQYF. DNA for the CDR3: TGTGCCAGCAGCGCCGGGACAGCATCGGAGACCCAGTACTTC.

The CDR3 coding sequence is TGTGCCTGGAGTGTACTCAGCGGGAGAGGAACCGGGGAGCTGTTTTTT. Translation gives CAWSVLSGRGTGELFF. V and J are TRBV30 and TRBJ2-2; 8 bases line up with TRBD2. The length of the CDR3 is 16 residues. After removal of 0 bases from V and 5 bases from J, the junction contained 8 bases not matched to a gene. Germline V lookup: CDR1 GTSNPN, CDR2 SVGIG (reference sequence). Complete variable domain (other parts from reference TRBV30 and TRBJ2-2): SQTIHQWPATLVQPVGSPLSLECTVEGTSNPNLYWYRQAAGRGLQLLFYSVGIGQISSEVPQNLSASRPQDRQFILSSKKLLLSDSGFYLCAWSVLSGRGTGELFFGEGSRLTVL.

This CDR3 reads CASSRGGRTTDTQYF. The CDR3 nucleotides are TGTGCCAGTAGTAGGGGCGGGAGGACAACAGATACGCAGTATTTT. The chain links TRBV19 to TRBJ2-3; 8 bases match TRBD2. CDR1 and CDR2 from the germline V gene are LNHDA and SQIVND (reference sequence). The CDR3 totals 15 residues. V lost 4 bases and J lost 3; bases outside the gene matches: 6. Combining the CDR3 with reference TRBV19 and TRBJ2-3 gives the whole variable domain DGGITQSPKYLFRKEGQNVTLSCEQNLNHDAMYWYRQDPGQGLRLIYYSQIVNDFQKGDIAEGYSVSREKKESFPLTVTSAQKNPTAFYLCASSRGGRTTDTQYFGPGTRLTVL.

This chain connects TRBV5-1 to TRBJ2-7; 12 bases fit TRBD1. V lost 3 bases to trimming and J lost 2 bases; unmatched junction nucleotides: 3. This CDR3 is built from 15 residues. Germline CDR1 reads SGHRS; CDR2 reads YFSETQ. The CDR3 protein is CASSSGQGAPYEQYF. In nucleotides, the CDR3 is TGCGCCAGCAGCTCGGGACAGGGGGCTCCCTACGAGCAGTACTTC.

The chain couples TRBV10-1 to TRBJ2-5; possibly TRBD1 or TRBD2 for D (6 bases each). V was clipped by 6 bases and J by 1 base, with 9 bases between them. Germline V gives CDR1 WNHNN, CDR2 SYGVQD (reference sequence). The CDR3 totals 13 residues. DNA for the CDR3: TGCGCCAGCAGGGGGGGCGGCCAAGAGACCCAGTACTTC. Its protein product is CASRGGGQETQYF.

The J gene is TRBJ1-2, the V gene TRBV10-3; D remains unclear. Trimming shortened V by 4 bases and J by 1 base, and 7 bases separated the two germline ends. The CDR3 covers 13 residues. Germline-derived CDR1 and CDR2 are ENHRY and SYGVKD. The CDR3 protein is CAISAWDNYGYTF. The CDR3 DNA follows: TGTGCCATCAGTGCCTGGGATAACTATGGCTACACCTTC.

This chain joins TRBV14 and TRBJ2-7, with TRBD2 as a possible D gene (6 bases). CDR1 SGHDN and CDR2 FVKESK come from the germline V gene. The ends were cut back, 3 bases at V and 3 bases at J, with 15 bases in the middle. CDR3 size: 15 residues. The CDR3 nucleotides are TGTGCCAGCAGCCATGAGATGGCGGGGAGCTACGAGCAGTACTTC. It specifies CASSHEMAGSYEQYF.